These 16 T cell receptor beta chains were sequenced from one sample in a study of T-cell memory formation after mild COVID-19. Each CDR3 protein gets one entry after TCRdb re-called the 5' RACE reads with MiXCR. Of under 50,000 distinct CDR3 sequences listed, less than 35% are singletons. The sequencing input was PBMCs or a T cell subset sorted from them (not recorded which). Receptor source: a man aged 18 to 29 who had mild COVID-19 (a few samples of this study predate the infection). Cell type and time point are not known.

This clonotype was picked up a small number of times. The rearrangement links TRBV5-1 to TRBJ2-5; D is unclear. The germline CDR1 and CDR2 sequences are SGHRS and YFSETQ. The CDR3 consists of 14 residues. V lost 0 bases and J 2 bases, leaving 8 bases between the germline ends. As DNA, the CDR3 is TGCGCCAGCAGCTTGGCGTCCGGGCAAGAGACCCAGTACTTC. Translated: CASSLASGQETQYF.

This clonotype was seen only a few times. This chain connects TRBV6-5 to TRBJ2-2; D might be TRBD2 (5 bases). Germline lookup yields CDR1 MNHEY and CDR2 SVGAGI. This CDR3 has 12 amino acids. V was cut by 8 bases and J by 6 bases, with 10 bases left in between. The CDR3 bases are TGTGCCAGCGGCTTTAGCGCCGGGGAGCTGTTTTTT. This codes for CASGFSAGELFF.

This clonotype showed up just a few times. The V gene is TRBV27, the J gene TRBJ1-3; unclear D gene. V was pared by 1 base and J by 9 bases, with 13 bases between. Germline V gene sequence: CDR1 MNHEY, CDR2 SMNVEV (reference sequence). This CDR3 region has 14 residues. CDR3 loop: CASSLLPGLSTIYF. The CDR3 bases are TGTGCCAGCAGTTTATTACCAGGTCTCAGCACCATATATTTT.

CDR3 residues: CASSQEFGGSNTEAFF. For the CDR3, the DNA is TGCGCCAGCAGCCAAGAGTTCGGAGGTTCGAACACTGAAGCTTTCTTT. This rearrangement joins TRBV4-1 to TRBJ1-1, with D unclear. The CDR3 is 16 residues long. CDR1 is MGHRA and CDR2 is YSYEKL in the germline V gene. Trimming cost V 0 bases and J 1 base, with 12 bases left between them.

The chain links TRBV7-7 to TRBJ2-2; a weak D match, TRBD2 (7 bases). This CDR3 is built from 17 residues. Trimming cost V 0 bases and J 4 bases, with 15 bases left between them. The germline gives CDR1 SSHAT, CDR2 FNYEAQ (reference sequence). DNA for the CDR3: TGTGCCAGCAGCTTAGCCCCCGGGGGGCAGAGCACCGGGGAGCTGTTTTTT. This translates into CASSLAPGGQSTGELFF.

The V and J genes are TRBV6-4 and TRBJ2-1; weak D call: TRBD2 (6 bases). This CDR3 region has 15 residues. V lost 3 bases, J lost 6 bases, and 15 bases lay in between. Germline CDR1 and CDR2: MRHNA and SNTAGT. In DNA, the CDR3 is TGTGCCAGCAGTGAGATGGCGGGGCTCCCCAATGAGCAGTTCTTC. It is translated as CASSEMAGLPNEQFF.

There are a few counts of this clonotype. CDR3 DNA: TGCGCCAGCAGCCAAGATTGGGGGGCGGGTGGCTACACCTTC. As protein: CASSQDWGAGGYTF. The chain employs TRBV4-1 and TRBJ1-2; TRBD1 is a possible D gene (6 bases). The germline V and J ends were trimmed by 0 bases and 7 bases, with 12 bases remaining between them. Germline V lookup: CDR1 MGHRA, CDR2 YSYEKL. The CDR3 is 14 residues long.

The rearrangement links TRBV6-2 or TRBV6-3 to TRBJ2-2; D is undetermined. Germline V gene data show CDR1 as MNHEY and CDR2 as SVGEGT. The CDR3 consists of 15 residues. The V end was cut by 3 bases, the J end by 3 bases, with 11 bases between. The CDR3 bases are TGTGCCAGCAGTTATCGAACGGGCGACACCGGGGAGCTGTTTTTT. It translates to CASSYRTGDTGELFF.

V is TRBV6-5 and J is TRBJ2-2, with D perhaps TRBD2 (6 bases). This CDR3 comprises 11 residues. Between the trimmed V and J ends, which lost 7 bases and 6 bases, there was a span of 6 bases. Germline assignment: CDR1 MNHEY and CDR2 SVGAGI. The CDR3 reads CASKRAGELFF. The CDR3 bases are TGTGCCAGCAAGCGGGCCGGGGAGCTGTTTTTT.

CDR3 protein: CARLNQREVFGELFF. The CDR3 DNA is TGTGCCAGACTTAATCAGAGGGAGGTATTCGGGGAGCTGTTTTTT. The chain recombines TRBV25-1 with TRBJ2-2, with D possibly TRBD2 on 6 matching bases. Trimming stripped 9 bases from V and 7 bases from J, with 21 bases between. Germline loops: CDR1 MGHDK, CDR2 SYGVNS. This CDR3 spans 15 amino acids. Looking up the rest from reference TRBV25-1 and TRBJ2-2 gives the full variable domain: EADIYQTPRYLVIGTGKKITLECSQTMGHDKMYWYQQDPGMELHLIHYSYGVNSTEKGDLSSESTVSRIRTEHFPLTLESARPSHTSQYLCARLNQREVFGELFFGEGSRLTVL.

This clonotype turned up a few times. The V gene is TRBV7-9, the J gene TRBJ2-2; no clear D. This CDR3 spans 16 amino acids. The ends were cut back, 2 bases at V and 3 bases at J, with 13 bases in the middle. CDR1 is SEHNR and CDR2 is FQNEAQ in the germline V gene (reference sequence). The chain's CDR3 is CASSLFRAAHTGELFF. CDR3 nucleotides: TGTGCCAGCAGCTTATTTAGGGCAGCACACACCGGGGAGCTGTTTTTT. The variable domain in full, completed from reference TRBV7-9 and TRBJ2-2, reads DTGVSQNPRHKITKRGQNVTFRCDPISEHNRLYWYRQTLGQGPEFLTYFQNEAQLEKSRLLSDRFSAERPKGSFSTLEIQRTEQGDSAMYLCASSLFRAAHTGELFFGEGSRLTVL.

This clonotype has just one count. The J gene is TRBJ1-1, the V gene TRBV5-4, with TRBD1 as a possible D gene (5 bases). This CDR3 spans 13 amino acids. Trimming shortened V by 4 bases and J by 1 base, and 8 bases separated the two germline ends. CDR1 and CDR2 (germline): SGHNT, YYREEE (reference sequence). CDR3 DNA sequence: TGTGCCAGCAGCCCGACAGAGAACACTGAAGCTTTCTTT. It yields the protein CASSPTENTEAFF.

The rearrangement uses TRBV6-2 or TRBV6-3 and TRBJ2-7, with TRBD1 as a possible D gene (5 bases). Germline V gene sequence: CDR1 MNHEY, CDR2 SVGEGT. V was clipped by 5 bases and J by 6 bases, with 14 bases between them. The CDR3 consists of 13 residues. CDR3 sequence: CASSRQGFSEQYV. The CDR3 DNA follows: TGTGCCAGCAGTAGGCAGGGATTCTCCGAGCAGTACGTC.

This clonotype was seen repeatedly, ten times or more. The CDR3 DNA follows: TGTGCCAGCAGCCTATGGGATCTAGCGGGGCCAGAGACCCAGTACTTC. The encoded protein is CASSLWDLAGPETQYF. The chain couples TRBV12-3 or TRBV12-4 to TRBJ2-5, with 9 bases fitting TRBD2. V lost 6 bases and J lost 4; bases outside the gene matches: 12. The CDR3 has 16 residues.

This clonotype was detected only a few times. This chain connects TRBV4-1 to TRBJ2-5; D not certain. In germline, CDR1 is MGHRA, CDR2 YSYEKL. The CDR3 is 13 amino acids. V gave up 5 bases and J gave up 0 bases, with 7 bases separating them. The CDR3 spells CASSELYQETQYF. In nucleotides, the CDR3 is TGCGCCAGCAGCGAGCTTTACCAAGAGACCCAGTACTTC.

The J gene is TRBJ1-1, the V gene TRBV4-3; 7 bases agree with TRBD1. CDR3 length: 14 amino acids. The V segment lost 4 bases and the J segment 4 bases; nucleotides outside the gene matches: 6. CDR1 and CDR2 from the germline V gene are LGHNA and YSLEER. The DNA of the CDR3 is TGCGCCAGCAGCCCAGGGGGACGCGGCACTGAAGCTTTCTTT. Encoded protein: CASSPGGRGTEAFF.